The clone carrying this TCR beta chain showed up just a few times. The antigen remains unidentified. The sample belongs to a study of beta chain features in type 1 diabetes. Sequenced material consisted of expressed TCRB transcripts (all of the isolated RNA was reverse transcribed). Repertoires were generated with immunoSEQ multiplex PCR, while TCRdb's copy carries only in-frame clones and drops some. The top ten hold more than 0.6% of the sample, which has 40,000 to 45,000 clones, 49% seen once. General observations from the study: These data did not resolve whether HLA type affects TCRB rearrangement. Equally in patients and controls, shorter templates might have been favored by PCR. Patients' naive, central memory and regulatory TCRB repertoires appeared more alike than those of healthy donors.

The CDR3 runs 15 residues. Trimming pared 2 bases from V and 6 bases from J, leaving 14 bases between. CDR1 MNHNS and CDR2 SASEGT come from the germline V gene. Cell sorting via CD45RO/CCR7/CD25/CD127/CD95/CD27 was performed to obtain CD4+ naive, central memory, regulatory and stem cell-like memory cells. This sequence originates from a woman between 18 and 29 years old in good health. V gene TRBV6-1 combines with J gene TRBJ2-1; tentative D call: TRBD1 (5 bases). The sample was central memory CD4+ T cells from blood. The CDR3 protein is CASSEPSGFRNEQFF. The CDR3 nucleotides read TGTGCCAGCAGTGAACCCTCAGGGTTCCGCAATGAGCAGTTCTTC.